A single sample is the source of the 12 T cell receptor beta chains below, sequenced in a study of blood T cell repertoires in COVID-19 (dated by TCRdb to the early 2020s). Receptors were amplified or captured by the immunoSEQ multiplex PCR assay. In its TCRdb copy, this immuneACCESS table keeps in-frame sequences only and misses some clones. Where compared with another copy, unresolved V genes explain less than half of these, and the others have no known cause. The sample includes 200,000 to 300,000 clones, with around 88% observed a single time. The ten largest clonotypes hold 2% to 2.5% of the sample. Sequencing used PBMCs or T cells enriched from blood (not recorded which). Every receptor here comes from a woman in her fifties or sixties who had recovered from COVID-19.

The V gene is TRBV19, the J gene TRBJ1-5; D possibly corresponds to TRBD1 (5 bases). CDR1 is LNHDA, CDR2 SQIVND, per germline (reference sequence). The CDR3 covers 15 residues. Trimming cost V 3 bases and J 4 bases, with 13 bases left between them. The DNA of the CDR3 is TGTGCCAGTAGTATTAATCCCAGGGTTAATCAGCCCCAGCATTTT. This translates into CASSINPRVNQPQHF.

This sequence joins TRBV5-1 and TRBJ2-7; 7 bases are a match to TRBD1. CDR3 length: 14 residues. Germline V CDR1 and CDR2: SGHRS, YFSETQ. After removal of 0 bases from V and 3 bases from J, the junction contained 3 bases not matched to a gene. In DNA form, the CDR3 reads TGCGCCAGCAGCTTGGGACAGGGTGTCTACGAGCAGTACTTC. This codes for CASSLGQGVYEQYF.

The chain links TRBV5-5 to TRBJ2-2; unclear D gene. Germline assignment: CDR1 SGHKS and CDR2 YYEKEE (reference sequence). The ends were cut back, 7 bases at V and 4 bases at J, with 11 bases in the middle. The CDR3 consists of 13 residues. This CDR3 is CASHSSPTGELFF. DNA for the CDR3: TGTGCCAGCCATAGTAGTCCCACCGGGGAGCTGTTTTTT. Together with reference TRBV5-5 and TRBJ2-2, the CDR3 gives the full variable domain: DAGVTQSPTHLIKTRGQQVTLRCSPISGHKSVSWYQQVLGQGPQFIFQYYEKEERGRGNFPDRFSARQFPNYSSELNVNALLLGDSALYLCASHSSPTGELFFGEGSRLTVL.

This clone was counted a single time. CDR3 DNA sequence: TGTGCCAGCAGCGCATCGGCGACAGACTCAGACCAGGAAAAACTGTTTTTT. It is translated as CASSASATDSDQEKLFF. This chain links TRBV9 with TRBJ1-4; a weak D match, TRBD1 (5 bases). Trimming shortened V by 3 bases and J by 8 bases, and 23 bases separated the two germline ends. In germline, CDR1 is SGDLS, CDR2 YYNGEE. The CDR3 consists of 17 residues.

The J gene is TRBJ2-5, the V gene TRBV9; D gene uncertain. CDR1 and CDR2 from the germline V gene are SGDLS and YYNGEE. Trimming removed 4 bases from V and 0 bases from J, with 10 bases in between. This CDR3 is built from 14 residues. The CDR3 protein is CASSSDINQETQYF. In DNA form, the CDR3 reads TGTGCCAGCAGCAGTGACATCAACCAAGAGACCCAGTACTTC.

This chain joins TRBV18 and TRBJ1-5, with D maybe TRBD1 (5 bases). This CDR3 has 15 residues. V was shortened by 3 bases and J by 2 bases, with 11 bases between the two germline ends. Germline values: CDR1 KGHSH, CDR2 LQKENI. The CDR3 bases are TGTGCCAGCTCACCCTCGCAGGGCGGCAATCAGCCCCAGCATTTT. This translates into CASSPSQGGNQPQHF. The full variable domain, rest sourced from reference TRBV18 and TRBJ1-5, is NAGVMQNPRHLVRRRGQEARLRCSPMKGHSHVYWYRQLPEEGLKFMVYLQKENIIDESGMPKERFSAEFPKEGPSILRIQQVVRGDSAAYFCASSPSQGGNQPQHFGDGTRLSIL.

The V call is TRBV5-1, the J call TRBJ2-2, with 8 bases identical to TRBD1. Germline loops: CDR1 SGHRS, CDR2 YFSETQ. The CDR3 is 13 amino acids. V shed 5 bases, J shed 7 bases, and the junction held 4 bases outside the gene matches. CDR3 bases: TGCGCCAGCAGGGACAGGGTTGACGGGGAGCTGTTTTTT. Translated: CASRDRVDGELFF.

The chain has TRBV7-2 and TRBJ1-4; D is ambiguous. The germline V gene encodes CDR1 SGHTA and CDR2 FQGNSA. This CDR3 is built from 15 residues. Trimming pared 5 bases from V and 2 bases from J, leaving 12 bases between. The CDR3 region is CASSLFGVTNEKLFF. The CDR3 region has the DNA TGTGCCAGCAGCCTGTTCGGGGTCACTAATGAAAAACTGTTTTTT.

The V call is TRBV7-9, the J call TRBJ2-1; 9 positions match TRBD2. The CDR3 is 16 amino acids. With 3 bases clipped from V and 8 bases from J, the junction kept 11 bases outside the gene matches. In germline, CDR1 is SEHNR, CDR2 FQNEAQ (reference sequence). The DNA for the CDR3 is TGTGCCAGCAGCTTCAAGGCGGGAGGGCCAAGGGATGAGCAGTTCTTC. Amino acid sequence: CASSFKAGGPRDEQFF.

The chain has TRBV28 and TRBJ1-2; TRBD1 is a possible D gene (6 bases). V was clipped by 2 bases and J by 4 bases, with 14 bases between them. The V gene's germline CDR1 is MDHEN and CDR2 SYDVKM. The CDR3 covers 15 residues. CDR3 nucleotide sequence: TGTGCCAGCAGTTTAGGGGGGGCCCCCGCCTATGGCTACACCTTC. It codes for CASSLGGAPAYGYTF.

This chain joins TRBV7-2 and TRBJ1-4; 8 nucleotides match TRBD1. This CDR3 spans 15 amino acids. J lost 0 bases, V lost 5 bases, and 2 bases had no gene match. Germline V gene sequence: CDR1 SGHTA, CDR2 FQGNSA. The CDR3 coding sequence is TGTGCCAGCAGCCGGACAGGGCCAACTAATGAAAAACTGTTTTTT. Its translation is CASSRTGPTNEKLFF.

V usage is TRBV10-2 and J usage is TRBJ1-2, with a weak D call TRBD1 (6 bases). V lost 0 bases and J lost 2, with 13 bases in between. CDR3 length equals 16 residues. Germline CDR1 is WSHSY and CDR2 is SAAADI. CDR3 amino acids: CASSESIGTSNYGYTF. CDR3 nucleotide sequence: TGCGCCAGCAGTGAGTCGATAGGGACATCCAACTATGGCTACACCTTC.